The 28 T cell receptor beta chains given below trace back to one sample, sequenced in a study of early T cells in non-severe SARS-CoV-2 infection. Each CDR3 protein is one row after TCRdb ran MiXCR on the 5' RACE reads. This sample has 25,000 to 30,000 distinct CDR3 sequences; about 4.6% occur once, and the top ten carry about 10%. Source material: whole blood. The receptors come from an adult who was a healthcare worker with PCR-confirmed SARS-CoV-2 infection or an uninfected control (not recorded which).

This clonotype was observed many times. The genes are TRBV6-2 or TRBV6-3 and TRBJ2-2; D could derive from TRBD1 or TRBD2 (5 bases each). This CDR3 has 16 amino acids. The V end was cut by 7 bases, the J end by 6 bases, with 21 bases between. Germline CDR1 is MNHEY and CDR2 is SVGEGT. For the CDR3, the DNA is TGTGCCAGCAATTCAGGCAGGGTTTGGACTGCCGGGGAGCTGTTTTTT. This gives the protein CASNSGRVWTAGELFF.

This clonotype was recorded a few times. This chain joins TRBV5-1 and TRBJ1-3, with D perhaps matching TRBD1 (6 bases). Germline V gene data show CDR1 as SGHRS and CDR2 as YFSETQ. Trimming took 0 bases from V and 0 from J, leaving 7 bases between them. CDR3 length: 15 residues. CDR3 nucleotide sequence: TGCGCCAGCAGCTTGGGGACAGTCTCTGGAAACACCATATATTTT. Its protein product is CASSLGTVSGNTIYF.

This clonotype was found many times. The chain carries TRBV12-3 or TRBV12-4 and TRBJ1-1; 7 positions match TRBD1. CDR3 size: 14 residues. The ends lost 5 bases at V and 5 bases at J; junction bases unmatched: 8. CDR3 amino acids: CASSHRRGRTEAFF. The CDR3 DNA is TGTGCCAGCAGTCACCGGAGGGGGCGAACTGAAGCTTTCTTT.

This clonotype was detected many times. The chain employs TRBV29-1 and TRBJ2-5; D is ambiguous. The V gene's germline CDR1 is SQVTM and CDR2 ANQGSEA. Trimming stripped 0 bases from V and 1 base from J, with 3 bases between. There are 12 residues in the CDR3. The CDR3 coding sequence is TGCAGCGTTGAAGAATCCCAAGAGACCCAGTACTTC. Its translation: CSVEESQETQYF.

This clonotype was detected a few times. This chain joins TRBV7-9 and TRBJ2-3, with 7 nucleotides matching TRBD1. This CDR3 has 15 residues. The germline CDR1 and CDR2 sequences are SEHNR and FQNEAQ (reference sequence). V lost 0 bases, J lost 7 bases, and 7 bases stayed unmatched. The chain's CDR3 is CASSLAETGSHTQYF. The CDR3, as DNA: TGTGCCAGCAGCTTAGCGGAGACAGGGAGCCATACGCAGTATTTT.

This clonotype was found many times. The CDR3 nucleotides read TGTGCCAGCAGCGTAGGATTACCAGATACGCAGTATTTT. This sequence encodes CASSVGLPDTQYF. The chain is built from TRBV9 and TRBJ2-3; D is undetermined. The CDR3 has 13 residues. V lost 0 bases, J lost 4 bases, and 6 bases lay in between. The germline V gene has CDR1 SGDLS and CDR2 YYNGEE.

This clonotype was seen a handful of times. This chain connects TRBV12-3 or TRBV12-4 to TRBJ1-1, with unresolved D. Trimming pared 6 bases from V and 5 bases from J, leaving 10 bases between. CDR3 length equals 12 residues. The CDR3 protein is CASSPPRTEAFF. CDR3 in DNA: TGTGCCAGCAGCCCCCCCAGGACTGAAGCTTTCTTT.

Turning to this clonotype: A much larger clone differs by one base, so this may be a read error. The chain uses TRBV7-6 and TRBJ2-3, with D hard to call. The CDR3 is 14 amino acids. Germline V gene data show CDR1 as SGHVS and CDR2 as FNYEAQ. The chain's CDR3 is CVSSFGPSTDTQYF. In DNA, the CDR3 is TGTGTCAGCAGCTTTGGACCGAGCACAGATACGCAGTATTTT.

This clonotype has a count of ten or more. The CDR3 DNA reads as TGTGCCAGCAGCTTGGACAACTACGAGCAGTACGTC. Translation: CASSLDNYEQYV. The chain recombines TRBV5-6 with TRBJ2-7; no reliable D call. Trimming cost V 0 bases and J 3 bases, with 4 bases left between them. Per germline, CDR1 SGHDT and CDR2 YYEEEE. The CDR3 has 12 residues.

This clonotype was detected many times. V and J are TRBV4-1 and TRBJ2-7; D call uncertain. The V gene lost 3 bases and the J gene lost 4 bases, with 10 bases spanning the gap. The CDR3 is 13 amino acids. The germline CDR1 and CDR2 sequences are MGHRA and YSYEKL. The CDR3 loop is CASSQAPGYEQYF. CDR3 DNA sequence: TGCGCCAGCAGCCAGGCCCCTGGGTACGAGCAGTACTTC.

This clonotype was seen repeatedly, ten times or more. This chain uses TRBV24-1 with TRBJ2-1; no reliable D call. The CDR3 covers 15 residues. Deletions cut 9 bases from V and 0 bases from J, with 14 bases between. Germline V gene data show CDR1 as KGHDR and CDR2 as SFDVKD. CDR3 DNA: TGTGCCACCGACCAAGGACGTAGCTCCTACAATGAGCAGTTCTTC. Translation: CATDQGRSSYNEQFF.

This clonotype was counted at least ten times. The V gene is TRBV29-1, the J gene TRBJ1-1, with TRBD1 as a possible D gene (6 bases). The V and J ends lost 6 bases and 1 base respectively, with 18 bases between them. Germline assignment: CDR1 SQVTM and CDR2 ANQGSEA. The CDR3 consists of 15 residues. The CDR3 protein is CSVGPGEGPNTEAFF. For the CDR3, the DNA is TGCAGCGTGGGACCAGGGGAGGGCCCGAACACTGAAGCTTTCTTT.

In its sample, this clonotype was seen many times. This chain connects TRBV29-1 to TRBJ2-2; D may be TRBD1 (6 bases). The V gene lost 6 bases and the J gene lost 1 base, with 9 bases spanning the gap. Germline-derived CDR1 and CDR2 are SQVTM and ANQGSEA. The CDR3 is 13 amino acids. The CDR3 is CSVQQGNTGELFF. DNA of the CDR3: TGCAGCGTGCAACAGGGGAACACCGGGGAGCTGTTTTTT.

Ten or more counts support this clonotype. The chain joins TRBV9 to TRBJ2-5; 7 nucleotides line up with TRBD2. Germline V gene data show CDR1 as SGDLS and CDR2 as YYNGEE. The V and J ends lost 2 bases and 2 bases, in that order; junction bases with no gene match: 3. The CDR3 extends over 14 amino acids. CDR3 nucleotide sequence: TGTGCCAGCAGCGTGCTAGCGGTTCAAGAGACCCAGTACTTC. It specifies CASSVLAVQETQYF.

This chain uses TRBV5-4 with TRBJ2-5, with a weak D call TRBD2 (7 bases). There are 15 residues in the CDR3. Deletions cut 3 bases from V and 5 bases from J, with 17 bases between. From germline, CDR1 is SGHNT and CDR2 YYREEE (reference sequence). The CDR3 region is CASSSPSGGRETQYF. DNA of the CDR3: TGTGCCAGCAGCTCGCCCTCGGGGGGCCGGGAGACCCAGTACTTC.

This clonotype appeared a few times. This chain links TRBV29-1 with TRBJ1-2; tentatively, D is TRBD1 (6 bases). The CDR3 extends over 12 amino acids. Per germline, CDR1 SQVTM and CDR2 ANQGSEA. V lost 1 base and J lost 5, with 8 bases in between. CDR3 residues: CSVEGTVYGYTF. In DNA, the CDR3 is TGCAGCGTTGAAGGGACAGTGTATGGCTACACCTTC. The full variable domain, rest sourced from reference TRBV29-1 and TRBJ1-2, is SAVISQKPSRDICQRGTSLTIQCQVDSQVTMMFWYRQQPGQSLTLIATANQGSEATYESGFVIDKFPISRPNLTFSTLTVSNMSPEDSSIYLCSVEGTVYGYTFGSGTRLTVV.

This clonotype was picked up many times. V gene TRBV12-3 or TRBV12-4 combines with J gene TRBJ2-1; a weak D match, TRBD2 (6 bases). The CDR3 is 15 amino acids. V was shortened by 6 bases and J by 8 bases, with 20 bases between the two germline ends. The CDR3 DNA follows: TGTGCCAGCAGGATGCGGGACCATGGCTTGGATGAGCAGTTCTTC. It encodes CASRMRDHGLDEQFF.

This clonotype was counted at least ten times. The rearrangement joins TRBV12-5 to TRBJ2-1; TRBD2 matches 9 bases. CDR1 and CDR2 (germline): LGHNT, FRNRAP. The CDR3 consists of 13 residues. Written as DNA, the CDR3 is TGTGCCATCATAGCGGGAGAGGACAATGAGCAGTTCTTC. It is translated as CAIIAGEDNEQFF.

This clonotype was observed a few times. The chain recombines TRBV14 with TRBJ2-3; D is tentatively TRBD1 or TRBD2 (5 bases each). The CDR3 has 17 amino acids. CDR1 SGHDN and CDR2 FVKESK come from the germline V gene. The V gene lost 0 bases and the J gene lost 4 bases, with 17 bases spanning the gap. The CDR3 loop reads CASSQDLWPGTADTQYF. As DNA, the CDR3 is TGTGCCAGCAGCCAAGATCTGTGGCCAGGGACGGCAGATACGCAGTATTTT. The full variable domain, in which reference TRBV14 and TRBJ2-3 provide the parts outside the CDR3, is EAGVTQFPSHSVIEKGQTVTLRCDPISGHDNLYWYRRVMGKEIKFLLHFVKESKQDESGMPNNRFLAERTGGTYSTLKVQPAELEDSGVYFCASSQDLWPGTADTQYFGPGTRLTVL.

This clonotype occurred many times. The chain carries TRBV20-1 and TRBJ1-2; D is uncertain. Trimming left V 7 bases short and J 3 bases short, with 12 bases between. Germline values: CDR1 DFQATT, CDR2 SNEGSKA (reference sequence). The CDR3 has 12 amino acids. CDR3 bases: TGCAGTGTGGGAACCGATTACTATGGCTACACCTTC. Translated, it gives CSVGTDYYGYTF.

This clonotype has at least ten counts. The chain joins TRBV6-5 to TRBJ2-3; possibly TRBD1 or TRBD2 for D (5 bases each). Trimming pared 0 bases from V and 0 bases from J, leaving 13 bases between. This CDR3 has 17 residues. Germline assignment: CDR1 MNHEY and CDR2 SVGAGI. The CDR3: CASSYSGRGASTDTQYF. CDR3 nucleotide sequence: TGTGCCAGCAGTTACTCGGGACGGGGCGCTAGCACAGATACGCAGTATTTT.

This clonotype was counted at least ten times. The chain joins TRBV4-2 to TRBJ2-1; 7 bases are a match to TRBD1. Per the germline V gene, CDR1 is LGHNA and CDR2 is YNFKEQ. The CDR3 extends over 16 amino acids. Germline trimming cut 0 bases from V and 3 bases from J; bases unmatched to any gene: 5. The CDR3, as DNA: TGTGCCAGCAGCCAAGAAACAGGGGTGGGCTACAATGAGCAGTTCTTC. Protein product: CASSQETGVGYNEQFF.

This clonotype was recorded at least ten times. The V gene is TRBV20-1, the J gene TRBJ1-1; 10 bases are shared with TRBD1. Trimming removed 4 bases from V and 2 bases from J; junction bases left unmatched: 10. This CDR3 has 16 residues. Germline CDR1 is DFQATT and CDR2 is SNEGSKA (reference sequence). The chain's CDR3 is CSAKDPGQGTNTEAFF. The CDR3 nucleotides read TGCAGTGCTAAGGACCCGGGACAGGGGACCAACACTGAAGCTTTCTTT.

Ten or more counts support this clonotype. The V gene is TRBV6-2 or TRBV6-3, the J gene TRBJ1-5; D might be TRBD1 (5 bases). With 2 bases removed from V and 3 bases from J, the gap between germline ends came to 17 bases. Germline CDR1 reads MNHEY; CDR2 reads SVGEGT. The CDR3 spans 17 residues. The CDR3 loop reads CASSYVEGKGINQPQHF. The CDR3 DNA is TGTGCCAGCAGTTACGTGGAGGGTAAGGGGATCAATCAGCCCCAGCATTTT.

This clonotype was seen ten or more times. The rearrangement links TRBV20-1 to TRBJ2-1; TRBD1 matches 9 bases. The V gene's germline CDR1 is DFQATT and CDR2 SNEGSKA (reference sequence). The ends lost 6 bases at V and 16 bases at J; junction bases unmatched: 13. This CDR3 is 12 amino acids long. Here the CDR3 reads CSALIGGQGAFF. The DNA for the CDR3 is TGCAGTGCGTTAATCGGGGGACAGGGAGCATTCTTC.

This clonotype was seen at least ten times. The chain carries TRBV13 and TRBJ1-2; 9 nucleotides line up with TRBD1. V lost 9 bases, J lost 0 bases, and 11 bases stayed unmatched. This CDR3 is built from 16 residues. Germline values: CDR1 PRHDT, CDR2 FYEKMQ (reference sequence). The CDR3 sequence is CASAMDRGPSNYGYTF. The CDR3 DNA sequence: TGTGCCAGTGCGATGGACAGGGGCCCCTCTAACTATGGCTACACCTTC.

There are many counts of this clonotype. J is TRBJ2-2 and V is TRBV7-2; 9 bases are shared with TRBD2. Germline assignment: CDR1 SGHTA and CDR2 FQGNSA. This CDR3 contains 17 residues. With V trimmed by 1 base and J by 5 bases, 8 bases remained unmatched. The DNA of the CDR3 is TGTGCCAGCAGCTTAGTTTCCCCGCGGGAGGGAACCGGGGAGCTGTTTTTT. It specifies CASSLVSPREGTGELFF.

This clonotype occurred many times. DNA of the CDR3: TGCGCCAGCAGCCAAGTAAATATGGGGATCCAAGAGACCCAGTACTTC. This codes for CASSQVNMGIQETQYF. The genes are TRBV4-1 and TRBJ2-5, with D unclear. The V end lost 1 base, the J end lost 1 base, and 13 bases lay between the germline ends. The CDR3 spans 16 residues. CDR1 MGHRA and CDR2 YSYEKL come from the germline V gene.